This paragraph covers one T cell receptor (beta chain) sequence. Its antigen is not identified. Arm-PCR with iRepertoire HTBI primers amplified the CDR3 regions for these TCR beta libraries. Via MiXCR, TCRdb re-called the multiplex PCR reads, giving one row per CDR3 protein. This table holds hundreds of thousands of distinct CDR3 sequences, 15% to 20% found once. This entry is derived from a study of regulatory T cells in long-lasting Graves disease. Points from the study as a whole: Favoring TRBV28, TRBJ1-2 and TRBJ2-5 was a feature seen in persistent disease.

As for time point: newly diagnosed GD, antithyroid drugs for less than 3 months. From RNA extracted from PBMCs, the TCR library was made. Germline V lookup: CDR1 DFQATT, CDR2 SNEGSKA (reference sequence). This CDR3 region has 13 residues. Between the trimmed V and J ends, which lost 3 bases and 6 bases, there was a span of 11 bases. In addition, the sample was reused for a study of T cells in Graves' hyperthyroidism and ophthalmopathy. Per that paper: The study left out patients who had uncontrolled infection, other autoimmune disease, pregnancy or lactation.

The TCR comes from a woman in her twenties or thirties with Graves disease. The sample in question was peripheral blood mononuclear cells (PBMCs), obtained at new diagnosis, from a patient treated with antithyroid drugs. This chain links TRBV20-1 with TRBJ1-4; the D gene is possibly TRBD1 (5 bases). DNA of the CDR3: TGCAGTGCTAGGGGTAGGGGAGATGAAAAACTGTTTTTT. Protein: CSARGRGDEKLFF.